The T cell receptor (beta chain) described here comes from a study of technical replicates of blood from several donors. TCRdb's table, derived via immunoSEQ multiplex PCR, lists solely in-frame clones and lacks some. The profile shows over 70,000 clones, around 90% of them singletons. The CDR3 is made up of 14 amino acids. CDR1 and CDR2 (germline): LNHDA, SQIVND (reference sequence). V dropped 9 bases and J dropped 6; count of bases not matched to a gene: 10. The chain uses TRBV19 and TRBJ1-1; TRBD1 agrees at 10 bases. This receptor was taken from a human donor in good health. The sequenced sample was T cells isolated from PBMCs. CDR3 protein: CASPPGQGSAEAFF. The CDR3 nucleotides are TGTGCCAGCCCTCCGGGACAGGGGTCGGCTGAAGCTTTCTTT.